These 29 T cell receptor beta chains originate from one sample sequenced in a study of blood T cell repertoires in COVID-19 (dated by TCRdb to the early 2020s). Libraries were made using the immunoSEQ multiplex PCR assay. Sourced from immuneACCESS, this table was stored by TCRdb with only in-frame sequences that have V and J called. A share of the clones is absent; for the studies checked, an unresolved V gene accounts for under half, and the remainder has no known explanation. A total of some 200,000 clones appear in this sample, 82% of them only once. The leading ten clones occupy 10% to 15% of the sample. The sample comprised PBMCs or T cells enriched from blood (not recorded which). The receptors here all came from a man aged 35 to 55 who had recovered from COVID-19.

V and J are TRBV6-4 and TRBJ2-1; TRBD2 matches at 7 bases. The CDR3 is made up of 15 amino acids. J lost 4 bases, V lost 5 bases, and 8 bases had no gene match. Germline values: CDR1 MRHNA, CDR2 SNTAGT. In DNA, the CDR3 is TGTGCCAGCAGTATAGGACGCGGGGGTTACAATGAGCAGTTCTTC. It is translated as CASSIGRGGYNEQFF.

V and J are TRBV7-9 and TRBJ1-4, with 8 bases identical to TRBD1. The V gene end was trimmed by 3 bases and the J gene end by 7 bases; junction bases not matched to a gene: 7. CDR3 size: 15 residues. Per the germline V gene, CDR1 is SEHNR and CDR2 is FQNEAQ (reference sequence). CDR3 DNA sequence: TGTGCCAGCAGCTTTAACAGGGGGGGAGGTGAAAAACTGTTTTTT. Translation: CASSFNRGGGEKLFF.

V and J are TRBV5-6 and TRBJ1-2, with 7 bases identical to TRBD1. Germline values: CDR1 SGHDT, CDR2 YYEEEE. Germline trimming cut 2 bases from V and 7 bases from J; bases unmatched to any gene: 5. The CDR3 consists of 13 residues. This chain's CDR3 is CASSLQGLGGYTF. Here the CDR3 DNA reads TGTGCCAGCAGCTTACAGGGGCTGGGTGGCTACACCTTC.

V and J are TRBV10-3 and TRBJ1-1; perhaps TRBD1 as D (6 bases). Germline CDR1 is ENHRY and CDR2 is SYGVKD. Deletions cut 6 bases from V and 1 base from J, with 12 bases between. The CDR3 extends over 14 amino acids. The CDR3 is CAISSRTENTEAFF. In DNA, the CDR3 is TGTGCCATCAGCTCTAGGACAGAGAACACTGAAGCTTTCTTT.

The genes are TRBV10-2 and TRBJ1-1, with 12 positions matching TRBD1. CDR1 and CDR2 from the germline V gene are WSHSY and SAAADI. Trimming took 9 bases from V and 10 from J; bases not matched to a gene: 15. This CDR3 has 15 residues. For the CDR3, the DNA is TGCGCCAGTGTACCCCTCGGGACAGGGGGCGATGGAGCTTTCTTT. Translated, it gives CASVPLGTGGDGAFF.

This clone came up once. This rearrangement joins TRBV5-4 to TRBJ2-2, with D possibly being TRBD2 (6 bases). In germline, CDR1 is SGHNT, CDR2 YYREEE (reference sequence). The V gene lost 4 bases and the J gene lost 1 base, with 11 bases spanning the gap. The CDR3 contains 15 residues. The CDR3: CASSRGLENTGELFF. The CDR3 region has the DNA TGTGCCAGCAGCCGGGGACTGGAGAACACCGGGGAGCTGTTTTTT.

The chain couples TRBV4-3 to TRBJ2-7, with D possibly matching TRBD2 (5 bases). The germline V and J ends were trimmed by 0 bases and 0 bases, with 9 bases remaining between them. CDR3 length equals 15 residues. CDR1 and CDR2 (germline): LGHNA, YSLEER. CDR3 amino acids: CASSQDPGISYEQYF. DNA of the CDR3: TGCGCCAGCAGCCAAGACCCGGGAATCTCCTACGAGCAGTACTTC.

V is TRBV6-6 and J is TRBJ2-6; 9 bases fit TRBD1. Germline assignment: CDR1 MNHNY and CDR2 SVGAGI (reference sequence). The CDR3 totals 16 residues. J was trimmed by 2 bases and V by 6 bases; bases with no gene match: 5. In DNA form, the CDR3 reads TGTGCCAGCAGATTTGGACAGGGGACTGGGGCCAACGTCCTGACTTTC. Amino acids: CASRFGQGTGANVLTF.

This clone appeared a few times. V usage is TRBV18 and J usage is TRBJ1-1; possible D gene TRBD1, 6 bases. The V end lost 3 bases, the J end lost 5 bases, and 10 bases lay between the germline ends. Germline CDR1 is KGHSH and CDR2 is LQKENI. CDR3 length equals 13 residues. The CDR3 region has the DNA TGTGCCAGCTCACCTGAGGACAGAACTGAAGCTTTCTTT. This gives the protein CASSPEDRTEAFF.

The chain combines TRBV7-2 with TRBJ1-2; D is possibly TRBD1 (5 bases). The CDR3 totals 14 residues. Germline V gene sequence: CDR1 SGHTA, CDR2 FQGNSA. Trimming pared 5 bases from V and 4 bases from J, leaving 14 bases between. CDR3 in amino acids: CASSRGAELYGYTF. CDR3 DNA sequence: TGTGCCAGCAGCCGCGGGGCAGAGCTCTATGGCTACACCTTC.

V and J are TRBV4-3 and TRBJ2-7; 11 bases agree with TRBD2. The CDR3 runs 17 residues. The germline V gene has CDR1 LGHNA and CDR2 YSLEER. The J segment lost 0 bases and the V segment lost 9 bases, leaving 13 bases of the junction unmatched. The CDR3 DNA sequence: TGCGCCAGTTCCCCTAGCGGGAGGTGGGGGAGCTCCTACGAGCAGTACGTC. Residues: CASSPSGRWGSSYEQYV.

The chain couples TRBV2 to TRBJ2-1; 9 nucleotides line up with TRBD1. Trimming took 8 bases from V and 5 from J; bases not matched to a gene: 7. The germline gives CDR1 SNHLY, CDR2 FYNNEI. This CDR3 comprises 14 residues. The CDR3, as DNA: TGTGCCAGCTTACCCGGGACAGGGAACAATGAGCAGTTCTTC. Translated, it gives CASLPGTGNNEQFF.

The rearrangement joins TRBV24-1 to TRBJ2-3; D remains unclear. The CDR3 is made up of 12 amino acids. The germline V gene encodes CDR1 KGHDR and CDR2 SFDVKD. The V end lost 3 bases, the J end lost 5 bases, and 5 bases lay between the germline ends. CDR3: CATSDKQDTQYF. The CDR3 DNA reads as TGTGCCACCAGTGATAAGCAAGATACGCAGTATTTT.

The rearrangement uses TRBV29-1 and TRBJ2-7; 9 nucleotides line up with TRBD1. This CDR3 region has 15 residues. Germline V CDR1 and CDR2: SQVTM, ANQGSEA. V was clipped by 2 bases and J by 3 bases; unmatched bases: 8. CDR3 nucleotide sequence: TGCAGCGTTGAATTATTCCTGGACAGGGGCTACGAGCAGTACTTC. It codes for CSVELFLDRGYEQYF.

V and J are TRBV28 and TRBJ1-2; D is possibly TRBD1 (5 bases). This CDR3 region has 16 residues. V gave up 3 bases and J gave up 4 bases, with 18 bases separating them. Germline V gene sequence: CDR1 MDHEN, CDR2 SYDVKM. CDR3 DNA sequence: TGTGCCAGCAGTTTCGGGGGGGTCCAAGACCCCTATGGCTACACCTTC. Encoded protein: CASSFGGVQDPYGYTF.

The table lists this clone with a count of one. The chain combines TRBV3-1 (or the pseudogene TRBV3-2) with TRBJ2-3; 9 nucleotides agree with TRBD2. The CDR3 totals 16 residues. With V trimmed by 0 bases and J by 6 bases, 7 bases remained unmatched. Germline V CDR1 and CDR2: LGHDT, YNNKEL (reference sequence). The CDR3 region has the DNA TGTGCCAGCAGCCAAGAACAAGCGGGAGGAGGGGATACGCAGTATTTT. Protein sequence: CASSQEQAGGGDTQYF.

This clone has more than one count but fewer than ten. The rearrangement uses TRBV6-2 or TRBV6-3 and TRBJ2-5; 7 bases fit TRBD1. This CDR3 spans 15 amino acids. V shed 2 bases and J 0 bases; nucleotides not matched to a gene: 3. CDR1 is MNHEY, CDR2 SVGEGT, per germline. The DNA for the CDR3 is TGTGCCAGCAGTTACGGTGGGACAGACCAAGAGACCCAGTACTTC. It yields the protein CASSYGGTDQETQYF.

Only a few counts were recorded for this clone. The rearrangement uses TRBV7-3 and TRBJ2-1; 13 bases are a match to TRBD2. Germline V gene sequence: CDR1 SGHTA, CDR2 FQGTGA. The CDR3 consists of 15 residues. Unmatched junction bases numbered 3, after V lost 5 bases and J lost 5 bases. The CDR3 DNA sequence: TGTGCCAGCAGCCGTACTAGCGGGAGGGACAATGAGCAGTTCTTC. Protein: CASSRTSGRDNEQFF.

The chain uses TRBV21-1 and TRBJ2-7; TRBD1 reflects the table's D call only, with no check against the DNA. TRBV21-1 is termed a pseudogene. This CDR3 has 14 amino acids. Here the CDR3 reads CASETGTGSYEQYV. DNA of the CDR3: TGTGCCAGTGAAACCGGGACAGGGTCCTACGAGCAGTACGTC.

The chain couples TRBV9 to TRBJ2-1; TRBD2 agrees at 7 bases. Germline-derived CDR1 and CDR2 are SGDLS and YYNGEE. The CDR3 covers 18 residues. The V gene end was trimmed by 4 bases and the J gene end by 1 base; junction bases not matched to a gene: 14. This CDR3 reads CASSPRFGEGLSYNEQFF. The CDR3 bases are TGTGCCAGCAGCCCCCGGTTCGGGGAGGGCCTGTCCTACAATGAGCAGTTCTTC. The full variable domain, rest sourced from reference TRBV9 and TRBJ2-1, is DSGVTQTPKHLITATGQRVTLRCSPRSGDLSVYWYQQSLDQGLQFLIQYYNGEERAKGNILERFSAQQFPDLHSELNLSSLELGDSALYFCASSPRFGEGLSYNEQFFGPGTRLTVL.

In its sample, this clone was seen once. A much larger clone is a single base away; this may be a read error. The rearrangement uses TRBV24-1 and TRBJ1-5, with TRBD1 as a possible D gene (5 bases). Germline V gene lookup returns CDR1 KGHDR and CDR2 SFDVKD. The CDR3 length is 15 residues. V was pared by 4 bases and J by 8 bases, with 17 bases between. CDR3 bases: TGTGCCACCAGTGACAACCGCAGGGTCATAAAGCCCCAGCATTTT. It specifies CATSDNRRVIKPQHF.

This clone was observed a few times. The chain couples TRBV6-2 or TRBV6-3 to TRBJ2-7; possible D gene TRBD2, 6 bases. CDR1 MNHEY and CDR2 SVGEGT come from the germline V gene. The germline V and J ends were trimmed by 2 bases and 3 bases, with 11 bases remaining between them. CDR3 length equals 14 residues. CDR3 sequence: CASSYGPGVYEQYF. The CDR3 region has the DNA TGTGCCAGCAGTTACGGGCCGGGGGTCTACGAGCAGTACTTC.

The rearrangement links TRBV7-2 to TRBJ1-6, with a weak D call TRBD1 (6 bases). CDR1 SGHTA and CDR2 FQGNSA come from the germline V gene. This CDR3 is 15 amino acids long. Trimming stripped 5 bases from V and 8 bases from J, with 16 bases between. The DNA for the CDR3 is TGTGCCAGCAGCCCTAGGACAGCTCTTGATTCACCCCTCCACTTT. Protein sequence: CASSPRTALDSPLHF.

This clone occurred many times. The V call is TRBV7-6, the J call TRBJ2-1; TRBD2 matches at 11 bases. V trimming: 1 base; J trimming: 4 bases; junction bases outside the gene matches: 3. The CDR3 is 16 amino acids. CDR1 and CDR2 from the germline V gene are SGHVS and FNYEAQ. CDR3 protein: CASSLGSSGGYNEQFF. DNA for the CDR3: TGTGCCAGCAGCTTAGGGTCTAGCGGGGGGTACAATGAGCAGTTCTTC.

The gene calls are TRBV27 and TRBJ1-2; 8 nucleotides match TRBD1. Germline V gene data show CDR1 as MNHEY and CDR2 as SMNVEV (reference sequence). J gave up 4 bases and V 4 bases, and 17 bases lay outside the gene matches. CDR3 length equals 18 residues. This chain's CDR3 is CASSSTFILGQGAYGYTF. The CDR3 bases are TGTGCCAGCAGTTCAACCTTCATTCTTGGACAGGGAGCCTATGGCTACACCTTC.

V gene TRBV28 combines with J gene TRBJ2-7; 11 bases map to TRBD1. The CDR3 has 18 amino acids. Germline V gene data show CDR1 as MDHEN and CDR2 as SYDVKM. Trimming removed 11 bases from V and 3 bases from J; junction bases left unmatched: 21. CDR3 protein: CAVTRRTGGPWRIYEQYV. As DNA, the CDR3 is TGTGCCGTCACTCGCCGGACAGGGGGCCCTTGGCGCATCTACGAGCAGTACGTC.

The V call is TRBV20-1, the J call TRBJ1-2, with D maybe TRBD1 (5 bases). In germline, CDR1 is DFQATT, CDR2 SNEGSKA (reference sequence). CDR3 size: 11 residues. V lost 6 bases and J 2 bases, leaving 7 bases between the germline ends. In DNA form, the CDR3 reads TGCAGTGCGGGGCAGAACTATGGCTACACCTTC. This codes for CSAGQNYGYTF.

This chain joins TRBV10-1 and TRBJ2-3, with 11 bases matching TRBD2. Germline lookup yields CDR1 WNHNN and CDR2 SYGVQD (reference sequence). Trimming cost V 6 bases and J 5 bases; bases outside gene matches: 7. The CDR3 covers 15 residues. The CDR3 nucleotides are TGCGCCAGCAGGACCGGGACTAGCGGAGGAGATACGCAGTATTTT. As protein: CASRTGTSGGDTQYF.

V and J are TRBV5-6 and TRBJ1-1, with 7 bases that match TRBD1. The germline V gene encodes CDR1 SGHDT and CDR2 YYEEEE. The V gene end was trimmed by 1 base and the J gene end by 0 bases; junction bases not matched to a gene: 6. This CDR3 contains 16 residues. The CDR3 here is CASSLPGQNMNTEAFF. CDR3 nucleotide sequence: TGTGCCAGCAGCTTGCCGGGACAGAACATGAACACTGAAGCTTTCTTT.